These T cell receptor beta chains were read from a single sample in a study of cytomegalovirus exposure and HLA in healthy donors. Method: immunoSEQ multiplex PCR; TCRdb's copy keeps in-frame clones and lacks some. The repertoire holds around 100,000 clones, with more than 65% as singletons. The sequenced sample consisted of PBMCs. Receptors were obtained from a woman between 25 and 40 years old in good health and CMV-seronegative. The CDR3 runs from the conserved cysteine through the conserved F or W. D genes are given only for firm matches. Rows give clone size only sometimes, using once, few, many, or a class for an expanded clone.

abundance	v_gene	d_gene	j_gene	CDR3nt	CDR3aa
NA	TRBV27	NA	TRBJ2-3	TGTGCCAGCAGTTTAGTTCCCCAAGATACGCAGTATTTT	CASSLVPQDTQYF
NA	TRBV19	NA	TRBJ1-3	TGTGCCAGTAGTACAACTAGAGGGTACTCTGGAAACACCATATATTTT	CASSTTRGYSGNTIYF
NA	TRBV6-4	NA	TRBJ2-3	TGTGCCAGCAGTGACTCTTCCGCAGATACGCAGTATTTT	CASSDSSADTQYF
NA	TRBV5-1	TRBD1	TRBJ2-1	TGCGCCAGCAGCTTAGGTGCAGGGGGTAGTTATAATGAGCAGTTCTTC	CASSLGAGGSYNEQFF
once	TRBV28	TRBD2	TRBJ2-5	TGTGCCAGCGGCGGTGCCAACGGGGGGGAACACTTC	CASGGANGGEHF
NA	TRBV7-9	NA	TRBJ1-5	TGTGCCAGCAGCGCCTCCGAGGATCAGCCCCAGCATTTT	CASSASEDQPQHF
NA	TRBV10-1	TRBD1	TRBJ1-1	TGCGCCAGCACCCCGGACAGGGGGCAATCGAACACTGAAGCTTTCTTT	CASTPDRGQSNTEAFF
NA	TRBV5-1	TRBD1	TRBJ2-7	TGCGCCAGCAGCACCCAGGGGGGACAGGGTGTGTACGAGCAGTACTTC	CASSTQGGQGVYEQYF
NA	TRBV4-3	NA	TRBJ1-2	TGCGCCAGCAGCCAAGCGGGAAGTTCGGGAATAGGTGGCTACACCTTC	CASSQAGSSGIGGYTF
NA	TRBV5-1	NA	TRBJ2-3	TGCGCCAGCAAGCGGAACACAGATACGCAGTATTTT	CASKRNTDTQYF
NA	TRBV7-9	TRBD2	TRBJ2-1	TGTGCCAGCAGCTTAGTGACTAGCGGGGGCTCCTACAATGAGCAGTTCTTC	CASSLVTSGGSYNEQFF
NA	TRBV4-3	TRBD2	TRBJ2-3	TGCGCCAGCAGCTCCTCGACTCTAGCGGGGGGGAGAGATACGCAGTATTTT	CASSSSTLAGGRDTQYF
NA	TRBV18	TRBD2	TRBJ2-1	TGTGCCAGCTCACCAACTCAGCGGGATATAGAGTTCTTC	CASSPTQRDIEFF
NA	TRBV4-3	TRBD1	TRBJ1-1	TGCGCCAGCAGCCTATTCAGGGGGGGGACAGGGGGCTCAGGGAACACTGAAGCTTTCTTT	CASSLFRGGTGGSGNTEAFF
NA	TRBV10-3	NA	TRBJ2-7	TGTGCCATCAGTGAGTTCCCGGTCCCACAGTACTTC	CAISEFPVPQYF
NA	TRBV2	TRBD1	TRBJ2-6	TGTGCCAGCAGTGAGGACAGGGGATGGGCTGGGGCCAACGTCCTGACTTTC	CASSEDRGWAGANVLTF